This TCR beta chain was captured in a study of blood T cell repertoires in COVID-19. Study context: Collection of acute and convalescent COVID-19 samples took place in the United States, Italy and Spain.

Study processing details: Using reference gene primer amplification, nucleated cell counts were estimated. Sequencing used immunoSEQ multiplex PCR; TCRdb keeps in-frame clones, though not all of them. That table supplies the V and J calls and clone size; D and trimming were determined from the DNA. The table lists some 150,000 clones, roughly 86% of them singletons, with roughly 5.4% in the top ten. This CDR3 comprises 11 residues. V lost 0 bases to trimming and J lost 6 bases, with 5 bases between them. The germline V gene encodes CDR1 DFQATT and CDR2 SNEGSKA (reference sequence). The sample taken for sequencing was peripheral blood. The chain uses TRBV20-1 and TRBJ1-2; no definite D call. This TCR was sampled from a human donor in a cohort sampled during active COVID-19. The CDR3 nucleotides are TGCAGTGCTAGAGAACCGGATGGCTACACCTTC. It codes for CSAREPDGYTF.